This record concerns one T cell receptor (beta chain) sequence. As yet, its antigen is unknown. A much larger clone differs from this one at a single base, so this may be a read error. This sample stems from a study of CD8 T cells in ankylosing spondylitis. Study-wide results and caveats: Made up of eight highly homologous variants, a TCR beta motif appeared characteristic of ankylosing spondylitis blood. Clones linked to disease were reported to show significant enrichment in matched ankylosing spondylitis synovial fluid.

The CDR3 is 15 amino acids. Unmatched junction bases numbered 10, after V lost 2 bases and J lost 7 bases. Germline CDR1 reads SEHNR; CDR2 reads FQNEAQ (reference sequence). Libraries for TCR beta were made by quantitative 5'-RACE with molecular barcodes. A single record per CDR3 protein comes from TCRdb applying MiXCR to the 5' RACE reads. This sample has 200,000 or so distinct CDR3 sequences, with roughly 24% found just once. The chain employs TRBV7-9 and TRBJ2-5; 7 bases fit TRBD1. Sequenced: blood, either unsorted or a sorted T cell fraction (not recorded which). This TCR derives from a male donor with ankylosing spondylitis or in good health (not recorded which). CDR3 amino acids: CASSLSLGGEVTQYF. The DNA for the CDR3 is TGTGCCAGCAGCTTAAGCCTAGGGGGCGAAGTGACCCAGTACTTC.